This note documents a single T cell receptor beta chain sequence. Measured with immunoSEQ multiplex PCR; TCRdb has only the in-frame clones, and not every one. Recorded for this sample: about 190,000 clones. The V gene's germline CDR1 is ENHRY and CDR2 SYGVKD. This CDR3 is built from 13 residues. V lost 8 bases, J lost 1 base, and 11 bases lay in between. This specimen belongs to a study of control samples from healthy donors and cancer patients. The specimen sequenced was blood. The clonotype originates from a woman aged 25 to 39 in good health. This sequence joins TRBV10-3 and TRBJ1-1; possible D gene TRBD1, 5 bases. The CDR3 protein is CAIDRGPNTEAFF. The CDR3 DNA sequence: TGTGCCATCGATCGGGGCCCGAACACTGAAGCTTTCTTT.